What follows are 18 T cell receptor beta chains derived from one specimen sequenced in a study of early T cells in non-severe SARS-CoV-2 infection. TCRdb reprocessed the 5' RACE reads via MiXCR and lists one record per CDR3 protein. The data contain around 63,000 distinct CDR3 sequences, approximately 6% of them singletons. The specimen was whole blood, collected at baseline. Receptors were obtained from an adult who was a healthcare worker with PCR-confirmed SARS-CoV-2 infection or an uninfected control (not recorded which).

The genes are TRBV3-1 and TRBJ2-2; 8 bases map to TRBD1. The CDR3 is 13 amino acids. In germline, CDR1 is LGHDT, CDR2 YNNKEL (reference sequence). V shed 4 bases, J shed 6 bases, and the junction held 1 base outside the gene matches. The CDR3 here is CASSPQGAGELFF. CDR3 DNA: TGTGCCAGCAGCCCACAGGGGGCCGGGGAGCTGTTTTTT.

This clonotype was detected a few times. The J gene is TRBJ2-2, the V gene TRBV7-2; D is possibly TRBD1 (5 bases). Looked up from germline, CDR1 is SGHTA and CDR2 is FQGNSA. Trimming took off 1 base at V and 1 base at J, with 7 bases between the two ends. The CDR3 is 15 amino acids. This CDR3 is CASSLDRRNTGELFF. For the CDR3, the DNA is TGTGCCAGCAGCTTAGACAGGCGGAACACCGGGGAGCTGTTTTTT.

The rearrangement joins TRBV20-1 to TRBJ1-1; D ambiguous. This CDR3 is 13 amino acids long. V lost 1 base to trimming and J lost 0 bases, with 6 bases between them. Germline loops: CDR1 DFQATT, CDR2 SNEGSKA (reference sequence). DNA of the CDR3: TGCAGTGCTAGAGGGCGGATGAACACTGAAGCTTTCTTT. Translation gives CSARGRMNTEAFF.

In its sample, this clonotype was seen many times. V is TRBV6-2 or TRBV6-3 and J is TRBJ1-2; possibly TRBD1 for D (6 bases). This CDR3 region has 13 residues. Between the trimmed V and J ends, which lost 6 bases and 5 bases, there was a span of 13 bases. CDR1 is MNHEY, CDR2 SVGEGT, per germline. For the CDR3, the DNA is TGTGCCAGCAGAACCTGGACAGTTTATGGCTACACCTTC. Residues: CASRTWTVYGYTF.

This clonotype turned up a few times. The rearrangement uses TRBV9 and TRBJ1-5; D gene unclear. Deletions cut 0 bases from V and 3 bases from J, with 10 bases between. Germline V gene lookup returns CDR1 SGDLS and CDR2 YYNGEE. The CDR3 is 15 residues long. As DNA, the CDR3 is TGTGCCAGCAGCGTAGGCCCCTCGGCCAATCAGCCCCAGCATTTT. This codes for CASSVGPSANQPQHF.

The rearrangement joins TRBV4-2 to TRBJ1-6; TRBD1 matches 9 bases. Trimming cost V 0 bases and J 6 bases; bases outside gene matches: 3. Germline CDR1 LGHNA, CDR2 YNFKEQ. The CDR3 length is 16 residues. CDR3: CASSQDRDRANSPLHF. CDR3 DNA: TGTGCCAGCAGCCAAGACCGGGACAGGGCTAATTCACCCCTCCACTTT.

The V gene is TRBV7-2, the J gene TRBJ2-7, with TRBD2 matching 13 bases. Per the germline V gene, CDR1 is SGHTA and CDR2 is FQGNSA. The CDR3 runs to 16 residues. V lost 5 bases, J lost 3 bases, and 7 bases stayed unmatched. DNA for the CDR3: TGTGCCAGCAGCCCCAAGGGACTAGCGGGGCTCTACGAGCAGTACTTC. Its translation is CASSPKGLAGLYEQYF. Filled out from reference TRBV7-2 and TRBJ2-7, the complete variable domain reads GAGVSQSPSNKVTEKGKDVELRCDPISGHTALYWYRQSLGQGLEFLIYFQGNSAPDKSGLPSDRFSAERTGGSVSTLTIQRTQQEDSAVYLCASSPKGLAGLYEQYFGPGTRLTVT.

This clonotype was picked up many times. CDR3 DNA: TGTGCCAGCATCAGGGTCCGGGACAGATCTAACTATGGCTACACCTTC. Protein: CASIRVRDRSNYGYTF. This chain joins TRBV6-1 and TRBJ1-2; 7 bases align to TRBD1. V dropped 7 bases and J dropped 0; count of bases not matched to a gene: 11. This CDR3 has 16 residues. Germline V lookup: CDR1 MNHNS, CDR2 SASEGT.

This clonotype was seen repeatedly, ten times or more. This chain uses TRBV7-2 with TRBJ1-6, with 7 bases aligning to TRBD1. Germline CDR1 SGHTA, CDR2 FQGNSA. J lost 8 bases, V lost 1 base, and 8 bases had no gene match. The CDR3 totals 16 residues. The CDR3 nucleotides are TGTGCCAGCAGCTTAGTGCCGGGACAGCCGGATTCACCCCTCCACTTT. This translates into CASSLVPGQPDSPLHF.

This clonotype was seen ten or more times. The CDR3 here is CASRPTGTGGPDTQYF. CDR3 in DNA: TGTGCCAGCAGACCCACCGGGACAGGGGGTCCAGATACGCAGTATTTT. The chain is built from TRBV28 and TRBJ2-3; 11 bases match TRBD1. The CDR3 has 16 amino acids. CDR1 and CDR2 from the germline V gene are MDHEN and SYDVKM. V gave up 6 bases and J gave up 4 bases; unmatched junction bases: 9.

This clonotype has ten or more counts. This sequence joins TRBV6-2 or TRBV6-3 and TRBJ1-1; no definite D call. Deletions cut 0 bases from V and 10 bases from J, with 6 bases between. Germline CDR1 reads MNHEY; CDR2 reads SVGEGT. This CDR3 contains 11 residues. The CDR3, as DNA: TGTGCCAGCAGTTACTCGATTTCAGCTTTCTTT. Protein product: CASSYSISAFF.

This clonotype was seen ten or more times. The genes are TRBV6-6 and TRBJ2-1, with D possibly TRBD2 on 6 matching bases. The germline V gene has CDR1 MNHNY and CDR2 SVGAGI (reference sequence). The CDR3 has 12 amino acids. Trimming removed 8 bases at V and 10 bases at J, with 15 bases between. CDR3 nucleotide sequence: TGTGCCAGCGGGGCGGGATTGGGCGAGCAGTTCTTC. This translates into CASGAGLGEQFF.

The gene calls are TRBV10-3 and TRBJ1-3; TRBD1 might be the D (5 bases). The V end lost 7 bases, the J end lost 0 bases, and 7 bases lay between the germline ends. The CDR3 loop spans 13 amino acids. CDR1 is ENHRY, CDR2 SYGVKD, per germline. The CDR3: CAIKDISGNTIYF. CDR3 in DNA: TGTGCCATCAAGGACATCTCTGGAAACACCATATATTTT.

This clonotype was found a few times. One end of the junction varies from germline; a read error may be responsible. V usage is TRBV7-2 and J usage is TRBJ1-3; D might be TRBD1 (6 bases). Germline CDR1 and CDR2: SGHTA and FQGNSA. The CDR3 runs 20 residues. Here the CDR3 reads CASSPYRGVGRTDSENTIYF. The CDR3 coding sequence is TGTGCCAGCAGCCCTTATAGGGGGGTGGGACGGACGGACTCTGAAAACACCATATATTTT. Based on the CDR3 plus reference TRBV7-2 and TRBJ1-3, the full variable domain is GAGVSQSPSNKVTEKGKDVELRCDPISGHTALYWYRQSLGQGLEFLIYFQGNSAPDKSGLPSDRFSAERTGGSVSTLTIQRTQQEDSAVYLCASSPYRGVGRTDSENTIYFGEGSWLTVV.

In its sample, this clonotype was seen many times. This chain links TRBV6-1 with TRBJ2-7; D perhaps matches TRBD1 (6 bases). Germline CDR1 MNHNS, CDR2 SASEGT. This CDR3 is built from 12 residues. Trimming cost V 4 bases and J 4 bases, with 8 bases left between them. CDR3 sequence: CASSVRGYEQYF. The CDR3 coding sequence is TGTGCCAGCAGTGTGAGGGGGTACGAGCAGTACTTC.

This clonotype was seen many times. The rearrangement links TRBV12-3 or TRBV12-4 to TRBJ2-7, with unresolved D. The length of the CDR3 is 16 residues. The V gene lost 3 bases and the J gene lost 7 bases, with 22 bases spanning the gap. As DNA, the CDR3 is TGTGCCAGCAGTTTCGGGCCGACGGGTGCTGGTGGGGAGCAGTACTTC. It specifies CASSFGPTGAGGEQYF.

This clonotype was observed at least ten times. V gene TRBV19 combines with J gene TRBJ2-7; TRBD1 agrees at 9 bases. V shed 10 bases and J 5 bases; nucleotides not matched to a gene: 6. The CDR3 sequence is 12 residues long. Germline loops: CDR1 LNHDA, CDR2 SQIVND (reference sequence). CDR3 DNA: TGTGCCACTAGCACAGGGGGCAACGAGCAGTACTTC. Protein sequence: CATSTGGNEQYF.

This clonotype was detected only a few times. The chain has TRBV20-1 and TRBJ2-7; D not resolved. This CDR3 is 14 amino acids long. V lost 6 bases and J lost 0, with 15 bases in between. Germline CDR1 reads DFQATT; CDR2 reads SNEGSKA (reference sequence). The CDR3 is CSARYVLGSYEQYF. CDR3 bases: TGCAGTGCCCGTTACGTGTTGGGCTCCTACGAGCAGTACTTC.